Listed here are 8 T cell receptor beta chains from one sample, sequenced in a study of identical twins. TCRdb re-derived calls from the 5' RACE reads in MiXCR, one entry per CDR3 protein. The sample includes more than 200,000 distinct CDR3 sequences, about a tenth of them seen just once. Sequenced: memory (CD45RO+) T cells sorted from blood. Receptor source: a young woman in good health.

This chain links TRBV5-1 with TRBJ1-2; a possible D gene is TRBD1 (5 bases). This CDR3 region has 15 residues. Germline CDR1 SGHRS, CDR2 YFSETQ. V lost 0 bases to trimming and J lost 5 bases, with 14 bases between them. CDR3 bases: TGCGCCAGCAGCTTGGGCGGGACGGAAGTTTATGGCTACACCTTC. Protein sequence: CASSLGGTEVYGYTF. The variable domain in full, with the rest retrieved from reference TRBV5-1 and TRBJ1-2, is KAGVTQTPRYLIKTRGQQVTLSCSPISGHRSVSWYQQTPGQGLQFLFEYFSETQRNKGNFPGRFSGRQFSNSRSEMNVSTLELGDSALYLCASSLGGTEVYGYTFGSGTRLTVV.

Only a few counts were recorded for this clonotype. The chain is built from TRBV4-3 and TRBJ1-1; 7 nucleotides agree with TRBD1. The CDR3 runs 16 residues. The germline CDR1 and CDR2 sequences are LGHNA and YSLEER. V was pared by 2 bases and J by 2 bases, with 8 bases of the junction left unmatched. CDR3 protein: CASSQLAGTANTEAFF. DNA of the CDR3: TGCGCCAGCAGCCAATTGGCCGGGACAGCTAACACTGAAGCTTTCTTT.

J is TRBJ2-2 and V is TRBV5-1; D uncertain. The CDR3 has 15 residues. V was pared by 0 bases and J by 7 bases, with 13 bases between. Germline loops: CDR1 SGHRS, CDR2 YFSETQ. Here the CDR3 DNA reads TGCGCCAGCAGCTTGGGGGCCCTACTTGTCGGGGAGCTGTTTTTT. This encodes CASSLGALLVGELFF. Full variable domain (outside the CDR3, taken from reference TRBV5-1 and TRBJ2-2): KAGVTQTPRYLIKTRGQQVTLSCSPISGHRSVSWYQQTPGQGLQFLFEYFSETQRNKGNFPGRFSGRQFSNSRSEMNVSTLELGDSALYLCASSLGALLVGELFFGEGSRLTVL.

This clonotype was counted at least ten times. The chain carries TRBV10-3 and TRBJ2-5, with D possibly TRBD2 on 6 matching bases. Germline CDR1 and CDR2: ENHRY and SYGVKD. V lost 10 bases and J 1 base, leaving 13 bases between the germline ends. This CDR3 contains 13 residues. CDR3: CATLGTSQETQYF. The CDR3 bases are TGTGCCACCCTTGGGACTTCCCAAGAGACCCAGTACTTC.

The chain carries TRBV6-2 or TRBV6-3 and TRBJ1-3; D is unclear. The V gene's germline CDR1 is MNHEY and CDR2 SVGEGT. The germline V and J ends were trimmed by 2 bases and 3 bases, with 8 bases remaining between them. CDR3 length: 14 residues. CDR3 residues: CASSYGPVGNTIYF. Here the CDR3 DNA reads TGTGCCAGCAGTTACGGGCCGGTTGGAAACACCATATATTTT.

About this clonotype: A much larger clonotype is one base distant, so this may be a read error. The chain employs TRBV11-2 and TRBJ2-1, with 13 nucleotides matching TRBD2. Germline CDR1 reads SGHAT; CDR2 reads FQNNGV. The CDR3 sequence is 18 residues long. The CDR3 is CASSYRTSGSRSYNDQFF. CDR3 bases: TGTGCCAGCAGCTACAGGACTAGCGGGAGTAGATCCTACAATGATCAGTTCTTC.

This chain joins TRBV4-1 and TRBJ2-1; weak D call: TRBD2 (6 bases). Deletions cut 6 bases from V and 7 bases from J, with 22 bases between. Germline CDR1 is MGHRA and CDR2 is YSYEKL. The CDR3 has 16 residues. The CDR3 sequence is CASSKLSGDASNEQFF. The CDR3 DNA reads TGCGCCAGCAGTAAACTTAGCGGCGACGCCTCAAATGAGCAGTTCTTC.

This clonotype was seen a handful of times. The CDR3 region has the DNA TGTGCCAGCAGCTGGGGTCTACTAGCGGGAGGCACCGGGGAGCTGTTTTTT. Translating it yields CASSWGLLAGGTGELFF. This chain connects TRBV5-6 to TRBJ2-2, with 12 nucleotides matching TRBD2. The germline CDR1 and CDR2 sequences are SGHDT and YYEEEE. V was clipped by 3 bases and J by 4 bases; unmatched bases: 7. The length of the CDR3 is 17 residues.